These 21 T cell receptor beta chains came from one sample sequenced in a study of blood T cell repertoires in COVID-19. The method was immunoSEQ multiplex PCR; TCRdb's version includes in-frame clones alone and lacks a portion of them. The sample records roughly 150,000 clones, approximately 84% being singletons. The sample was PBMCs or T cells enriched from blood (not recorded which). These receptor sequences come from a middle-aged woman with acute COVID-19.

The genes are TRBV15 and TRBJ1-2, with TRBD1 identical over 8 bases. The CDR3 extends over 15 amino acids. J gave up 4 bases and V 0 bases, and 4 bases lay outside the gene matches. Germline V CDR1 and CDR2: LNHNV, YYDKDF (reference sequence). The CDR3 protein is CATSRDVQGAYGYTF. The CDR3 DNA sequence: TGTGCCACCAGCAGAGATGTTCAGGGGGCCTATGGCTACACCTTC.

The rearrangement links TRBV27 to TRBJ1-6; 7 nucleotides match TRBD1. The CDR3 is 14 amino acids. V trimming: 5 bases; J trimming: 9 bases; junction bases outside the gene matches: 7. The germline gives CDR1 MNHEY, CDR2 SMNVEV (reference sequence). CDR3 in DNA: TGTGCCAGCAGTCCCCGAGACAGGGCTTCACCCCTCCACTTT. Protein product: CASSPRDRASPLHF.

The V and J genes are TRBV11-2 and TRBJ2-7, with TRBD2 matching over 13 bases. The V gene's germline CDR1 is SGHAT and CDR2 FQNNGV. The CDR3 sequence is 16 residues long. V shed 5 bases and J 4 bases; nucleotides not matched to a gene: 8. The CDR3 sequence is CASSPGLAGDLYEQYV. CDR3 bases: TGTGCCAGCAGCCCTGGACTAGCGGGAGACCTTTACGAGCAGTACGTC.

The chain has TRBV7-9 and TRBJ1-2; no definite D call. The V gene's germline CDR1 is SEHNR and CDR2 FQNEAQ (reference sequence). CDR3 size: 11 residues. V gave up 8 bases and J gave up 5 bases, with 9 bases separating them. Written as DNA, the CDR3 is TGTGCCAGCGAGCGCGAATATGGCTACACCTTC. This gives the protein CASEREYGYTF.

CDR3 sequence (DNA): TGTGCCAGCTCGACTAGCGGGAGTTTCAATGAGCAGTTCTTC. The encoded protein is CASSTSGSFNEQFF. The J gene is TRBJ2-1, the V gene TRBV19; TRBD2 matches 12 bases. Looked up from germline, CDR1 is LNHDA and CDR2 is SQIVND (reference sequence). This CDR3 comprises 14 residues. The ends lost 9 bases at V and 6 bases at J; junction bases unmatched: 6.

The J gene is TRBJ2-2, the V gene TRBV6-5; D unresolved. V was clipped by 6 bases and J by 0 bases, with 8 bases between them. The germline gives CDR1 MNHEY, CDR2 SVGAGI. CDR3 size: 14 residues. The CDR3 DNA reads as TGTGCCAGCAGGAGTAAATCGAACACCGGGGAGCTGTTTTTT. This sequence encodes CASRSKSNTGELFF.

This chain joins TRBV7-9 and TRBJ2-7; TRBD2 aligns across 12 bases. Germline-derived CDR1 and CDR2 are SEHNR and FQNEAQ (reference sequence). V lost 5 bases and J lost 4; bases outside the gene matches: 9. The CDR3 is 16 amino acids. CDR3 in DNA: TGTGCCAGCAGCGCCCCCCTAGCGGGAGGGCCTTACGAGCAGTACTTC. Its protein product is CASSAPLAGGPYEQYF.

Points on this clone: The same CDR3 can be traced to other DNA sequences in this sample. V is TRBV27 and J is TRBJ1-1, with D hard to call. The V gene's germline CDR1 is MNHEY and CDR2 SMNVEV (reference sequence). The germline V and J ends were trimmed by 3 bases and 4 bases, with 9 bases remaining between them. The CDR3 spans 13 residues. The CDR3 here is CASSFSGGTEAFF. DNA for the CDR3: TGTGCCAGCAGTTTTAGCGGCGGCACTGAAGCTTTCTTT.

This clone has only one observation. The chain uses TRBV14 and TRBJ1-1, with D maybe TRBD1 (5 bases). Germline V CDR1 and CDR2: SGHDN, FVKESK. Trimming pared 4 bases from V and 1 base from J, leaving 10 bases between. The CDR3 consists of 14 residues. This CDR3 is CASSLGTPNTEAFF. As DNA, the CDR3 is TGTGCCAGCAGCCTAGGGACTCCGAACACTGAAGCTTTCTTT.

V gene TRBV7-8 combines with J gene TRBJ2-1, with TRBD2 matching 12 bases. The CDR3 has 15 residues. V lost 2 bases, J lost 8 bases, and 4 bases stayed unmatched. From germline, CDR1 is SGHVS and CDR2 FQNEAQ. Here the CDR3 DNA reads TGTGCCAGCAGCTTACTAGCGGGAGGGAGAGATGAGCAGTTCTTC. It encodes CASSLLAGGRDEQFF.

This clone was seen once. This chain connects TRBV5-4 to TRBJ1-1; D not certain. The CDR3 runs 14 residues. Trimming took off 4 bases at V and 1 base at J, with 11 bases between the two ends. In germline, CDR1 is SGHNT, CDR2 YYREEE (reference sequence). This chain's CDR3 is CASSATSGNTEAFF. The CDR3 DNA reads TGTGCCAGCAGCGCAACCTCAGGGAACACTGAAGCTTTCTTT.

Here the CDR3 DNA reads TGTGCCAGCAGCCGCGGGCGCGATTCCTACGAGCAGTACTTC. Translating gives CASSRGRDSYEQYF. The rearrangement joins TRBV13 to TRBJ2-7; D is possibly TRBD2 (5 bases). CDR3 size: 14 residues. V was shortened by 5 bases and J by 1 base, with 12 bases between the two germline ends. Germline CDR1 PRHDT, CDR2 FYEKMQ (reference sequence). Based on the CDR3 plus reference TRBV13 and TRBJ2-7, the full variable domain is AAGVIQSPRHLIKEKRETATLKCYPIPRHDTVYWYQQGPGQDPQFLISFYEKMQSDKGSIPDRFSAQQFSDYHSELNMSSLELGDSALYFCASSRGRDSYEQYFGPGTRLTVT.

The rearrangement joins TRBV5-5 to TRBJ2-7; TRBD2 might be the D (5 bases). Trimming cost V 1 base and J 3 bases, with 17 bases left between them. Looked up from germline, CDR1 is SGHKS and CDR2 is YYEKEE (reference sequence). The CDR3 has 16 amino acids. In DNA, the CDR3 is TGTGCCAGCAGCTTGTTGCACGACCGAACTAGCTACGAGCAGTACTTC. This encodes CASSLLHDRTSYEQYF.

The CDR3 sequence: CASSAYTGSSYNEQFF. The CDR3 nucleotides read TGTGCCAGCAGCGCATACACAGGGAGCTCCTACAATGAGCAGTTCTTC. This sequence joins TRBV7-8 and TRBJ2-1, with D possibly matching TRBD1 (6 bases). Trimming pared 5 bases from V and 0 bases from J, leaving 14 bases between. CDR1 SGHVS and CDR2 FQNEAQ come from the germline V gene. The CDR3 runs 16 residues.

In regard to this clone: A read error may produce the germline difference seen at one junction end. This sequence joins TRBV7-7 and TRBJ2-4, with 10 nucleotides matching TRBD2. CDR1 and CDR2 (germline): SSHAT, FNYEAQ (reference sequence). This CDR3 has 17 amino acids. The CDR3 DNA reads TGTGCTAGCAGCTTAGCGGGAGGACCACTAGCCAAAAACATTCAGTACTTC. Protein product: CASSLAGGPLAKNIQYF.

The CDR3: CASSVGRQGYRGYTF. Here the CDR3 DNA reads TGTGCCAGCAGCGTAGGACGACAGGGTTATCGTGGCTACACCTTC. The gene calls are TRBV9 and TRBJ1-2; 7 positions match TRBD1. The V segment lost 0 bases and the J segment 7 bases; nucleotides outside the gene matches: 9. The CDR3 is made up of 15 amino acids. Germline V gene data show CDR1 as SGDLS and CDR2 as YYNGEE.

The chain couples TRBV6-5 to TRBJ2-3; D perhaps matches TRBD2 (6 bases). Germline V gene data show CDR1 as MNHEY and CDR2 as SVGAGI. Trimming took 6 bases from V and 7 from J, leaving 17 bases between them. The CDR3 is 14 residues long. CDR3 amino acids: CASRTGTPSNTQYF. The CDR3 DNA reads as TGTGCCAGCAGAACCGGGACTCCTTCGAATACGCAGTATTTT.

V is TRBV27 and J is TRBJ1-5; D ambiguous. The CDR3 totals 13 residues. The germline gives CDR1 MNHEY, CDR2 SMNVEV (reference sequence). Trimming took off 2 bases at V and 2 bases at J, with 4 bases between the two ends. The CDR3 loop reads CASSLRGNQPQHF. The CDR3, as DNA: TGTGCCAGCAGTTTACGGGGCAATCAGCCCCAGCATTTT.

The chain recombines TRBV7-2 with TRBJ1-1; TRBD1 is a possible D gene (5 bases). The CDR3 is 15 amino acids. With 3 bases removed from V and 3 bases from J, the gap between germline ends came to 14 bases. CDR1 SGHTA and CDR2 FQGNSA come from the germline V gene. CDR3 loop: CASSFRLWGDTEAFF. The CDR3 DNA sequence: TGTGCCAGCAGCTTCAGGCTTTGGGGGGACACTGAAGCTTTCTTT.

The chain links TRBV19 to TRBJ1-5; 7 positions match TRBD1. The CDR3 is 17 residues long. The ends lost 6 bases at V and 2 bases at J; junction bases unmatched: 13. Germline CDR1 reads LNHDA; CDR2 reads SQIVND (reference sequence). The CDR3 is CASSFVEGAVGNQPQHF. DNA for the CDR3: TGTGCCAGTAGCTTTGTGGAGGGGGCAGTGGGCAATCAGCCCCAGCATTTT.

The V gene is TRBV18, the J gene TRBJ2-6; no clear D gene. Deletions cut 8 bases from V and 0 bases from J, with 11 bases between. Germline-derived CDR1 and CDR2 are KGHSH and LQKENI. This CDR3 is built from 15 residues. The chain's CDR3 is CASRDTLSGANVLTF. CDR3 coding DNA: TGTGCCAGCAGAGACACACTCTCTGGGGCCAACGTCCTGACTTTC.